These 16 T cell receptor beta chains came from one sample sequenced in a study of Tregs in tolerant kidney transplant recipients. The nonmyeloablative bone marrow transplants came from related graft donors, with transient mixed chimerism. Profiled with immunoSEQ multiplex PCR; TCRdb holds only in-frame clones, not every one. The sample consists of roughly 52,000 clones, about 91% of them appearing once. The specimen was CD8+ T cells from blood (PBMCs), collected 24 months after the transplant. These receptors originate from a human patient who received a combined kidney and bone marrow transplant. Some T cells may originate from the graft donor.

This chain uses TRBV7-9 with TRBJ2-2; D may be TRBD2 (5 bases). Between the trimmed V and J ends, which lost 6 bases and 0 bases, there was a span of 14 bases. Germline assignment: CDR1 SEHNR and CDR2 FQNEAQ (reference sequence). The CDR3 runs 16 residues. The CDR3 region is CASRYRAGPNTGELFF. For the CDR3, the DNA is TGTGCCAGCAGGTACCGGGCGGGCCCGAACACCGGGGAGCTGTTTTTT.

The chain combines TRBV4-3 with TRBJ2-5; TRBD1 agrees at 10 bases. Germline CDR1 is LGHNA and CDR2 is YSLEER. Trimming removed 3 bases from V and 4 bases from J; junction bases left unmatched: 5. The CDR3 extends over 15 amino acids. The DNA of the CDR3 is TGCGCCAGCAGCCAGGGGACAGGGGAAGGAGAGACCCAGTACTTC. Translation gives CASSQGTGEGETQYF.

This chain connects TRBV27 to TRBJ1-1, with D hard to call. The V gene's germline CDR1 is MNHEY and CDR2 SMNVEV (reference sequence). The CDR3 has 13 amino acids. V lost 4 bases to trimming and J lost 4 bases, with 10 bases between them. CDR3 amino acids: CASSSPGFTEAFF. Here the CDR3 DNA reads TGTGCCAGCAGTTCCCCGGGGTTCACTGAAGCTTTCTTT.

This chain links TRBV14 with TRBJ2-1; D gene ambiguous. This CDR3 is 12 amino acids long. The germline V gene has CDR1 SGHDN and CDR2 FVKESK. V shed 3 bases and J shed 3 bases, with 3 bases lying between them. For the CDR3, the DNA is TGTGCCAGCAGCCAGTACTACAATGAGCAGTTCTTC. It encodes CASSQYYNEQFF.

In DNA form, the CDR3 reads TGTGCCAGCAGCCCGCCTTCAGAGGCCGGGGAGCTGTTTTTT. As protein: CASSPPSEAGELFF. The J gene is TRBJ2-2, the V gene TRBV7-3; unclear D gene. Germline assignment: CDR1 SGHTA and CDR2 FQGTGA. The CDR3 extends over 14 amino acids. Trimming shortened V by 5 bases and J by 6 bases, and 13 bases separated the two germline ends.

The chain is built from TRBV4-3 and TRBJ2-7; 10 bases match TRBD2. Looked up from germline, CDR1 is LGHNA and CDR2 is YSLEER. V lost 0 bases and J lost 10; bases outside the gene matches: 15. The CDR3 contains 17 residues. CDR3 amino acids: CASSQEAAGVASGSQYF. The CDR3 region has the DNA TGCGCCAGCAGCCAAGAGGCCGCGGGGGTCGCTAGCGGGAGTCAGTACTTC.

The J gene is TRBJ2-7, the V gene TRBV27, with TRBD2 matching over 13 bases. The CDR3 runs to 15 residues. Germline V gene data show CDR1 as MNHEY and CDR2 as SMNVEV (reference sequence). J lost 7 bases, V lost 4 bases, and 7 bases had no gene match. The CDR3: CASSWGLAGFWEQYF. In nucleotides, the CDR3 is TGTGCCAGCAGTTGGGGACTAGCGGGGTTTTGGGAGCAGTACTTC.

The V and J genes are TRBV19 and TRBJ2-7; tentative D call: TRBD2 (5 bases). V gave up 4 bases and J gave up 2 bases, with 9 bases separating them. Germline assignment: CDR1 LNHDA and CDR2 SQIVND (reference sequence). The length of the CDR3 is 13 residues. CDR3 protein: CASSNRGAYEQYF. In nucleotides, the CDR3 is TGTGCCAGTAGTAATCGGGGAGCCTACGAGCAGTACTTC.

This chain connects TRBV27 to TRBJ2-3, with D perhaps TRBD1 (7 bases). The ends were cut back, 6 bases at V and 7 bases at J, with 23 bases in the middle. Germline CDR1 MNHEY, CDR2 SMNVEV (reference sequence). This CDR3 contains 16 residues. This chain's CDR3 is CASSPSQGGLFYTQYF. In nucleotides, the CDR3 is TGTGCCAGCAGCCCCTCCCAGGGGGGATTATTTTATACGCAGTATTTT.

This clone was detected only once. CDR3 DNA: TGTGCCAGCAGTGAAGATCCAGGGAACAATCAGCCCCAGCATTTT. Its protein is CASSEDPGNNQPQHF. V is TRBV6-1 and J is TRBJ1-5; maybe TRBD1 (5 bases). CDR1 is MNHNS and CDR2 is SASEGT in the germline V gene. The CDR3 runs 15 residues. Trimming took 1 base from V and 3 from J, leaving 10 bases between them.

The count of this clone is one. The chain couples TRBV13 to TRBJ2-3, with D maybe TRBD1 (5 bases). V lost 5 bases and J 1 base, leaving 13 bases between the germline ends. Germline CDR1 PRHDT, CDR2 FYEKMQ (reference sequence). The CDR3 totals 15 residues. CDR3 nucleotide sequence: TGTGCCAGCAGCCAGCAGGGTGTTGGCACAGATACGCAGTATTTT. Its protein is CASSQQGVGTDTQYF. The whole variable domain, filled in from reference TRBV13 and TRBJ2-3, reads AAGVIQSPRHLIKEKRETATLKCYPIPRHDTVYWYQQGPGQDPQFLISFYEKMQSDKGSIPDRFSAQQFSDYHSELNMSSLELGDSALYFCASSQQGVGTDTQYFGPGTRLTVL.

The chain uses TRBV6-1 and TRBJ1-1; D ambiguous. V lost 3 bases to trimming and J lost 5 bases, with 7 bases between them. Germline lookup yields CDR1 MNHNS and CDR2 SASEGT. The CDR3 sequence is 12 residues long. CDR3 in amino acids: CASSDWETEAFF. The CDR3 bases are TGTGCCAGCAGTGATTGGGAGACTGAAGCTTTCTTT.

This chain uses TRBV7-9 with TRBJ2-5, with D perhaps matching TRBD2 (5 bases). V was clipped by 2 bases and J by 2 bases, with 18 bases between them. Germline-derived CDR1 and CDR2 are SEHNR and FQNEAQ (reference sequence). This CDR3 contains 17 residues. The CDR3 coding sequence is TGTGCCAGCAGCTTACGACCCGCTCGGCGGGCACAAGAGACCCAGTACTTC. Its protein is CASSLRPARRAQETQYF.

V usage is TRBV27 and J usage is TRBJ2-1; no firm D call. The V and J ends lost 7 bases and 2 bases respectively, with 24 bases between them. The CDR3 contains 18 residues. Per germline, CDR1 MNHEY and CDR2 SMNVEV (reference sequence). Written as DNA, the CDR3 is TGTGCCAGCACCAACAACCCCCTAGGTTCCCCTCCCTACAATGAGCAGTTCTTC. Translation gives CASTNNPLGSPPYNEQFF.

The V gene is TRBV5-4, the J gene TRBJ2-2; tentatively, D is TRBD1 (6 bases). This CDR3 comprises 15 residues. Germline CDR1 is SGHNT and CDR2 is YYREEE (reference sequence). V lost 0 bases and J 7 bases, leaving 13 bases between the germline ends. In DNA, the CDR3 is TGTGCCAGCAGCTTGGTGGCAGGGGTGGTCGGGGAGCTGTTTTTT. It yields the protein CASSLVAGVVGELFF.

The CDR3 DNA reads as TGTGCCAGCAGCTCCCCTAACTACGAGCAGTACTTC. This translates into CASSSPNYEQYF. The chain employs TRBV7-9 and TRBJ2-7; D unclear. V lost 4 bases and J lost 3, with 7 bases in between. Germline V CDR1 and CDR2: SEHNR, FQNEAQ (reference sequence). This CDR3 spans 12 amino acids. Supplemented by reference TRBV7-9 and TRBJ2-7, the full variable domain reads DTGVSQNPRHKITKRGQNVTFRCDPISEHNRLYWYRQTLGQGPEFLTYFQNEAQLEKSRLLSDRFSAERPKGSFSTLEIQRTEQGDSAMYLCASSSPNYEQYFGPGTRLTVT.